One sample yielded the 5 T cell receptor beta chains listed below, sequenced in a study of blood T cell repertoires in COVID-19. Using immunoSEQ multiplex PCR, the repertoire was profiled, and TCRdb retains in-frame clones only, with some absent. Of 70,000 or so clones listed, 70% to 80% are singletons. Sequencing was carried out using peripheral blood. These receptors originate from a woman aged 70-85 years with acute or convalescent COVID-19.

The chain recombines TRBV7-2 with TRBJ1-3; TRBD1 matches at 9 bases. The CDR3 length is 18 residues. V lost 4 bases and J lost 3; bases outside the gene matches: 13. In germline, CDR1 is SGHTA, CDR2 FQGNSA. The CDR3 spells CASSSHTGGIKRGNTIYF. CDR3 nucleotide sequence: TGTGCCAGCAGCTCCCATACAGGGGGCATAAAGCGTGGAAACACCATATATTTT.

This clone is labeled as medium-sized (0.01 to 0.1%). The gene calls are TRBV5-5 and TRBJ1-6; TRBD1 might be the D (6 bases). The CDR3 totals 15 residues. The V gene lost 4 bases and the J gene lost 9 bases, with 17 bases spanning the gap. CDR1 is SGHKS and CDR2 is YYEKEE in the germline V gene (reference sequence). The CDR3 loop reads CASSLQGFGVSPLHF. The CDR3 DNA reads TGTGCCAGCAGCCTCCAGGGGTTTGGGGTTTCACCCCTCCACTTT.

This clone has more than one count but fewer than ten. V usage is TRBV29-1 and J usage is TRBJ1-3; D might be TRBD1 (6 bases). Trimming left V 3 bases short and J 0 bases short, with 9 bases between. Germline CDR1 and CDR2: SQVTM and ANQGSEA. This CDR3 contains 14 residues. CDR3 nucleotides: TGCAGCGTTGATTTCAGGGGCTCTGGAAACACCATATATTTT. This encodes CSVDFRGSGNTIYF.

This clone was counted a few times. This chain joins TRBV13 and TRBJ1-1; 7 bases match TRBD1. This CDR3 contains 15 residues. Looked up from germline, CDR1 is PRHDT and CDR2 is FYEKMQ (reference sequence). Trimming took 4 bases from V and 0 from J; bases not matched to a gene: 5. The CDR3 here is CASSSPGQLNTEAFF. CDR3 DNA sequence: TGTGCCAGCAGCTCACCGGGACAGTTGAACACTGAAGCTTTCTTT. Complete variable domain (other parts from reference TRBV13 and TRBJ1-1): AAGVIQSPRHLIKEKRETATLKCYPIPRHDTVYWYQQGPGQDPQFLISFYEKMQSDKGSIPDRFSAQQFSDYHSELNMSSLELGDSALYFCASSSPGQLNTEAFFGQGTRLTVV.

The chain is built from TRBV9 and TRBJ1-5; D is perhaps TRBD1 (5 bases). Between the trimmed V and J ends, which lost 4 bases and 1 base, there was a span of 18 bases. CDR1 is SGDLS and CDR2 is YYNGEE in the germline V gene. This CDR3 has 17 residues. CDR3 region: CASSPGDGAGSNQPQHF. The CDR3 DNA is TGTGCCAGCAGCCCCGGCGATGGGGCGGGAAGCAATCAGCCCCAGCATTTT.